These 27 T cell receptor beta chains share one sample of origin, sequenced in a study of blood T cell repertoires in COVID-19. Generated by immunoSEQ multiplex PCR, the TCRdb table keeps only in-frame clones and is missing some. This sample has about 210,000 clones; 75% to 90% occur once, and the top ten carry around 0.7%. The sequencing sample was made of peripheral blood. The receptors derive from a man aged 35 to 55 with acute or convalescent COVID-19.

This clone has just one count. The V gene is TRBV28, the J gene TRBJ2-7; 13 nucleotides line up with TRBD2. J lost 7 bases, V lost 3 bases, and 6 bases had no gene match. The CDR3 has 15 residues. Germline V CDR1 and CDR2: MDHEN, SYDVKM. The CDR3 bases are TGTGCCAGCAGTTTCGGACTAGCGGGAGAGGGGGAGCAGTACTTC. Translation: CASSFGLAGEGEQYF.

The rearrangement links TRBV4-2 to TRBJ2-5; D uncertain. The CDR3 runs to 16 residues. Between the trimmed V and J ends, which lost 0 bases and 1 base, there was a span of 12 bases. Germline V gene sequence: CDR1 LGHNA, CDR2 YNFKEQ. CDR3 DNA: TGTGCCAGCAGCCAAGATGGAGCTAGAAGCCAAGAGACCCAGTACTTC. Its protein product is CASSQDGARSQETQYF.

The rearrangement joins TRBV5-1 to TRBJ2-5; 10 bases fit TRBD1. CDR3 size: 16 residues. Germline V gene data show CDR1 as SGHRS and CDR2 as YFSETQ. V dropped 3 bases and J dropped 4; count of bases not matched to a gene: 9. CDR3 nucleotide sequence: TGCGCCAGCAGCTGGACAGGGGGTACCCAAACAGAGACCCAGTACTTC. It codes for CASSWTGGTQTETQYF.

The V call is TRBV19, the J call TRBJ1-4; TRBD1 matches at 7 bases. Losses at the gene ends were 3 bases for V and 8 bases for J; bases not matched to a gene: 6. CDR1 and CDR2 from the germline V gene are LNHDA and SQIVND (reference sequence). This CDR3 has 14 amino acids. In DNA, the CDR3 is TGTGCCAGTAGTATCGGGAGGGGGCGAGAAAAACTGTTTTTT. Protein product: CASSIGRGREKLFF.

This clone was counted once. The CDR3 bases are TGCGCCAGCAGATATAGCGGGGGGGCCTTCGAGACCCAGTACTTC. Protein product: CASRYSGGAFETQYF. This chain connects TRBV5-1 to TRBJ2-5; 11 bases are a match to TRBD2. Germline assignment: CDR1 SGHRS and CDR2 YFSETQ. This CDR3 has 15 amino acids. With V trimmed by 5 bases and J by 5 bases, 8 bases remained unmatched.

Only a few counts were recorded for this clone. The J gene is TRBJ2-3, the V gene TRBV10-1; no definite D call. The V gene lost 4 bases and the J gene lost 0 bases, with 11 bases spanning the gap. The length of the CDR3 is 15 residues. The germline CDR1 and CDR2 sequences are WNHNN and SYGVQD (reference sequence). The CDR3 region has the DNA TGCGCCAGCAGTGCACAGTTATCTAGCACAGATACGCAGTATTTT. This translates into CASSAQLSSTDTQYF.

The CDR3 loop reads CASSLGQFYEQYF. CDR3 DNA sequence: TGTGCCAGCAGTTTAGGACAGTTCTACGAGCAGTACTTC. V usage is TRBV28 and J usage is TRBJ2-7, with TRBD1 as a possible D gene (6 bases). Trimming left V 2 bases short and J 3 bases short, with 8 bases between. CDR3 length: 13 residues. The germline CDR1 and CDR2 sequences are MDHEN and SYDVKM.

This chain connects TRBV6-1 to TRBJ2-6; unclear D gene. Looked up from germline, CDR1 is MNHNS and CDR2 is SASEGT. Deletions cut 3 bases from V and 0 bases from J, with 15 bases between. The CDR3 has 18 residues. The DNA of the CDR3 is TGTGCCAGCAGTGAGAGGTATAAACGGAGCTCTGGGGCCAACGTCCTGACTTTC. Its protein product is CASSERYKRSSGANVLTF.

The CDR3 nucleotides are TGTGCCAGCAGCCCTCAGAGGGTTTCCGGGGCCAACGTCCTGACTTTC. Translated, it gives CASSPQRVSGANVLTF. The chain has TRBV7-2 and TRBJ2-6; weak D call: TRBD2 (5 bases). The CDR3 has 16 residues. CDR1 is SGHTA, CDR2 FQGNSA, per germline. V shed 5 bases and J shed 4 bases, with 15 bases lying between them.

J is TRBJ1-5 and V is TRBV7-3; D not resolved. Per the germline V gene, CDR1 is SGHTA and CDR2 is FQGTGA. CDR3 size: 15 residues. Trimming stripped 2 bases from V and 5 bases from J, with 13 bases between. The CDR3 sequence is CASSLSAGFYQPQHF. CDR3 sequence (DNA): TGTGCCAGCAGCTTATCGGCGGGGTTCTATCAGCCCCAGCATTTT. The variable domain in full, completed from reference TRBV7-3 and TRBJ1-5, reads GAGVSQTPSNKVTEKGKYVELRCDPISGHTALYWYRQSLGQGPEFLIYFQGTGAADDSGLPNDRFFAVRPEGSVSTLKIQRTERGDSAVYLCASSLSAGFYQPQHFGDGTRLSIL.

This chain connects TRBV5-4 to TRBJ2-7, with 9 nucleotides matching TRBD1. The CDR3 runs 15 residues. Per the germline V gene, CDR1 is SGHNT and CDR2 is YYREEE (reference sequence). V shed 0 bases and J 4 bases; nucleotides not matched to a gene: 5. CDR3 protein: CASSLGGQGAYEQYF. The CDR3 DNA reads as TGTGCCAGCAGCTTGGGGGGACAGGGCGCATACGAGCAGTACTTC. Combining the CDR3 with reference TRBV5-4 and TRBJ2-7 gives the whole variable domain ETGVTQSPTHLIKTRGQQVTLRCSSQSGHNTVSWYQQALGQGPQFIFQYYREEENGRGNFPPRFSGLQFPNYSSELNVNALELDDSALYLCASSLGGQGAYEQYFGPGTRLTVT.

J is TRBJ1-6 and V is TRBV19; D uncertain. Trimming pared 5 bases from V and 6 bases from J, leaving 14 bases between. CDR3 size: 15 residues. Germline V gene sequence: CDR1 LNHDA, CDR2 SQIVND (reference sequence). CDR3 residues: CASSPGSPSNSPLHF. The DNA for the CDR3 is TGTGCCAGTAGTCCCGGGTCCCCGAGTAATTCACCCCTCCACTTT.

The chain has TRBV28 and TRBJ2-7; tentatively, D is TRBD1 (6 bases). Germline loops: CDR1 MDHEN, CDR2 SYDVKM. The CDR3 is 14 amino acids. The V end was cut by 6 bases, the J end by 0 bases, with 12 bases between. The chain's CDR3 is CASRPTGSSYEQYF. In nucleotides, the CDR3 is TGTGCCAGCAGGCCCACAGGGAGCTCCTACGAGCAGTACTTC.

The chain recombines TRBV2 with TRBJ2-6, with 9 positions matching TRBD2. The CDR3 loop spans 19 amino acids. The germline V gene has CDR1 SNHLY and CDR2 FYNNEI. V lost 3 bases and J lost 1; bases outside the gene matches: 10. The chain's CDR3 is CASSDSVSGSTSGANVLTF. In DNA form, the CDR3 reads TGTGCCAGCAGTGATTCGGTTAGCGGGAGTACGTCTGGGGCCAACGTCCTGACTTTC.

The chain carries TRBV6-6 and TRBJ2-7; 10 bases align to TRBD2. V lost 6 bases, J lost 2 bases, and 7 bases stayed unmatched. There are 15 residues in the CDR3. Germline CDR1 is MNHNY and CDR2 is SVGAGI (reference sequence). CDR3 in amino acids: CASSQTSGPPYEQYF. The CDR3 coding sequence is TGTGCCAGCAGCCAGACTAGCGGGCCACCCTACGAGCAGTACTTC.

V is TRBV15 and J is TRBJ2-1, with 10 nucleotides matching TRBD2. CDR3 length: 17 residues. Germline assignment: CDR1 LNHNV and CDR2 YYDKDF (reference sequence). The V gene end was trimmed by 0 bases and the J gene end by 7 bases; junction bases not matched to a gene: 9. The CDR3 protein is CATSREGPAGGKNEQFF. The CDR3 DNA follows: TGTGCCACCAGCAGAGAAGGTCCAGCGGGAGGGAAGAATGAGCAGTTCTTC.

The chain links TRBV6-5 to TRBJ1-2; tentative D call: TRBD1 (6 bases). The CDR3 extends over 15 amino acids. Germline CDR1 reads MNHEY; CDR2 reads SVGAGI. Between the trimmed V and J ends, which lost 6 bases and 4 bases, there was a span of 18 bases. The CDR3 bases are TGTGCCAGCAGAGATTCTTACGACAGGATCTATGGCTACACCTTC. Residues: CASRDSYDRIYGYTF.

V usage is TRBV10-1 and J usage is TRBJ2-5, with 7 bases matching TRBD2. The CDR3 has 16 amino acids. The trim removed 3 bases at V and 3 bases at J, leaving 10 bases unmatched. Germline V gene lookup returns CDR1 WNHNN and CDR2 SYGVQD (reference sequence). CDR3 DNA sequence: TGCGCCAGCAGTGAAGATCCGGGACGGGGGGAAGAGACCCAGTACTTC. It is translated as CASSEDPGRGEETQYF.

The chain links TRBV28 to TRBJ2-3; possibly TRBD2 for D (6 bases). CDR1 and CDR2 from the germline V gene are MDHEN and SYDVKM. The CDR3 runs 16 residues. Trimming removed 6 bases from V and 1 base from J, with 17 bases in between. CDR3 in amino acids: CASSPLTRERTDTQYF. The CDR3 DNA sequence: TGTGCCAGCAGCCCCCTCACCCGGGAGCGCACAGATACGCAGTATTTT.

The CDR3 loop reads CASSTTGMGEQYF. The CDR3 DNA sequence: TGTGCCAGTAGCACTACAGGGATGGGCGAGCAGTACTTC. V is TRBV19 and J is TRBJ2-7; D possibly corresponds to TRBD1 (6 bases). Germline V gives CDR1 LNHDA, CDR2 SQIVND (reference sequence). This CDR3 region has 13 residues. V was cut by 6 bases and J by 6 bases, with 15 bases left in between.

This clone was detected only a few times. V and J are TRBV4-1 and TRBJ2-3; the match to TRBD1 covers 7 bases. Germline-derived CDR1 and CDR2 are MGHRA and YSYEKL. The trim removed 4 bases at V and 2 bases at J, leaving 9 bases unmatched. The CDR3 sequence is 16 residues long. The CDR3 is CASSLSSGQITDTQYF. CDR3 sequence (DNA): TGCGCCAGCAGCCTTTCCTCGGGACAGATCACAGATACGCAGTATTTT.

This chain uses TRBV15 with TRBJ1-5, with 9 nucleotides matching TRBD1. Germline loops: CDR1 LNHNV, CDR2 YYDKDF (reference sequence). V lost 5 bases to trimming and J lost 5 bases; unmatched junction nucleotides: 10. The length of the CDR3 is 16 residues. The CDR3 protein is CATSLGQGGLHQPQHF. The CDR3 DNA reads as TGTGCCACCAGCCTGGGACAGGGTGGACTCCATCAGCCCCAGCATTTT.

There are a few counts of this clone. This chain links TRBV5-1 with TRBJ1-5; 8 bases match TRBD1. Germline values: CDR1 SGHRS, CDR2 YFSETQ. Trimming removed 4 bases from V and 3 bases from J; junction bases left unmatched: 6. The CDR3 runs 15 residues. The CDR3 protein is CASSLTGGNNQPQHF. In DNA form, the CDR3 reads TGCGCCAGCAGCCTTACAGGGGGGAACAATCAGCCCCAGCATTTT.

A single count supports this clone. V usage is TRBV4-1 and J usage is TRBJ2-1; no firm D call. V was trimmed by 1 base and J by 4 bases, leaving 8 bases between them. This CDR3 is built from 14 residues. Germline values: CDR1 MGHRA, CDR2 YSYEKL. Here the CDR3 reads CASSQATVYNEQFF. CDR3 in DNA: TGCGCCAGCAGCCAAGCTACGGTTTACAATGAGCAGTTCTTC.

Turning to this clone: At the DNA level, this CDR3 is encoded by other sequences in the same sample as well. The chain recombines TRBV7-3 with TRBJ2-5; 11 bases agree with TRBD2. The junction had 3 bases not matched to a gene; V was cut back by 1 base and J by 5 bases. From germline, CDR1 is SGHTA and CDR2 FQGTGA. The CDR3 spans 15 residues. The CDR3 nucleotides are TGTGCCAGCAGCTTAAGTAGCGGGAGGGCTGAGACCCAGTACTTC. Its translation: CASSLSSGRAETQYF.

This clone showed up just once. The V gene is TRBV27, the J gene TRBJ2-3; 16 nucleotides match TRBD2. This CDR3 is built from 20 residues. The germline gives CDR1 MNHEY, CDR2 SMNVEV (reference sequence). J was trimmed by 0 bases and V by 6 bases; bases with no gene match: 12. The CDR3 reads CASRTYGGLAGGTSTDTQYF. DNA for the CDR3: TGTGCCAGCAGAACTTACGGGGGACTAGCGGGAGGGACAAGCACAGATACGCAGTATTTT.

The chain links TRBV7-6 to TRBJ2-7, with unresolved D. V lost 1 base to trimming and J lost 0 bases, with 10 bases between them. CDR1 and CDR2 from the germline V gene are SGHVS and FNYEAQ. There are 15 residues in the CDR3. For the CDR3, the DNA is TGTGCCAGCAGCTTAGATGGAGCCAGCTCCTACGAGCAGTACTTC. Protein sequence: CASSLDGASSYEQYF.